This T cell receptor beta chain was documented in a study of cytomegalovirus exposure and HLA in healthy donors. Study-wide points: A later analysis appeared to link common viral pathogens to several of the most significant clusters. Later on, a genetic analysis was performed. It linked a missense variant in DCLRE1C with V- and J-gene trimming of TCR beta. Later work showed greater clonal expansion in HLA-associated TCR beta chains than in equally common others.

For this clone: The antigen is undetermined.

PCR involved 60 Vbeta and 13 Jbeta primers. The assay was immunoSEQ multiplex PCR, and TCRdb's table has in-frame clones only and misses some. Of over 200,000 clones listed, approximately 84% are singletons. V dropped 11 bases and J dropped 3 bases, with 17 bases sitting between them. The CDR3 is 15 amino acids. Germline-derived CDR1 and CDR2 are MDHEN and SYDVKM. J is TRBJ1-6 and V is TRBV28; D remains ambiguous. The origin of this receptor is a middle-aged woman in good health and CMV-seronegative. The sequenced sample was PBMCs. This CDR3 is CALGRPSNYNSPLHF. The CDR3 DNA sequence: TGTGCCTTGGGCAGGCCAAGCAACTATAATTCACCCCTCCACTTT.